These T cell receptor beta chains were read from a single sample in a study of T cell responses to AZD1222 COVID-19 vaccine. Assay: immunoSEQ multiplex PCR; the TCRdb copy retains only in-frame clones and omits some. The sample lists about 110,000 clones, approximately 87% occurring once. This sample comprised peripheral blood, obtained on day 0 of AZD1222 vaccination. These receptors were taken from an adult in good health. CDR3s include the opening cysteine and the closing phenylalanine or tryptophan. The order of the fields is D gene, V gene, clone size, J gene, CDR3 DNA, CDR3 protein. D genes are given only for firm matches. The size of a clone is reported for some rows only, either as once, few or many, or as a class for expanded clones.

NA,TRBV2,once,TRBJ1-6,TGTGCCAGCAGATATAACCGGGGCGCCAATTCACCCCTCCACTTT,CASRYNRGANSPLHF
NA,TRBV3-1/TRBV3-2,NA,TRBJ1-2,TGTGCCAGCAGCCAAAGTCAGAACTATGGCTACACCTTC,CASSQSQNYGYTF
TRBD1,TRBV24-1,NA,TRBJ2-1,TGTGCCACCAGTGACCCACGGGACAGGGGGAGTAATGAGCAGTTCTTC,CATSDPRDRGSNEQFF
TRBD1,TRBV7-3,few,TRBJ1-2,TGTGCCAGCAGCCGCGACGGACAGGGGGGTTCGTTACATGGCTACACCTTC,CASSRDGQGGSLHGYTF
TRBD1,TRBV6-5,NA,TRBJ2-7,TGTGCCAGCAGTCTACAGGGGGACCTAACCTACGAGCAGTACTTC,CASSLQGDLTYEQYF
TRBD1,TRBV12-3/TRBV12-4,NA,TRBJ1-6,TGTGCCAGCAGGACGGGACAGGGTAGTTCTCTCCACTTT,CASRTGQGSSLHF
TRBD2,TRBV10-3,NA,TRBJ2-7,TGTGCCATCAGTGAGTTCAGGGCGGGAGACCTCTACGAGCAGTACTTC,CAISEFRAGDLYEQYF
NA,TRBV28,NA,TRBJ1-2,TGTGCCAGCAGTTATCGGTATGGCTACACCTTC,CASSYRYGYTF
NA,TRBV19,NA,TRBJ2-7,TGTGCCAGTAGTATCCCGGGACCCCCCGTCGAGCAGTACTTC,CASSIPGPPVEQYF
TRBD1,TRBV28,NA,TRBJ2-7,TGTGCCAGCAGTTTGTCCCAGGGGGCTTACGAGCAGTACTTC,CASSLSQGAYEQYF
NA,TRBV2,NA,TRBJ2-6,TGTGCCAGCAAGTCTGGCTCTGGGGCCAACGTCCTGACTTTC,CASKSGSGANVLTF
TRBD2,TRBV7-3,NA,TRBJ2-4,TGTGCCAGCAGCTCTACTCGGACTAGCGGGGGGCCGTTACCAGGCAAAAACATTCAGTACTTC,CASSSTRTSGGPLPGKNIQYF
TRBD1,TRBV28,NA,TRBJ1-1,TGTGCCAGCAGTTCGACAGGGGAAAGAAACACTGAAGCTTTCTTT,CASSSTGERNTEAFF
TRBD1,TRBV5-8,NA,TRBJ2-7,TGTGCCAGCAGCTTGTTCCCCGCAGGGGGCGCCTACGAGCAGTACTTC,CASSLFPAGGAYEQYF
TRBD2,TRBV10-1,NA,TRBJ2-7,TGCGCCAGCAGTGAGAGCCCGGGGGGGCCCTCCTACGAGCAGTACTTC,CASSESPGGPSYEQYF